One and the same sample provided the 5 T cell receptor beta chains below, sequenced in a study of beta chain features in type 1 diabetes. The study reverse transcribed the entire isolated RNA, so it sequenced expressed TCRB transcripts. Profiled with immunoSEQ multiplex PCR; TCRdb holds only in-frame clones, not every one. The profile shows 150,000 to 200,000 clones, approximately 9.1% of them singletons. The sample consisted of central memory CD4+ T cells from blood. All receptors derive from a woman between 18 and 29 years old in good health.

This clone was detected many times. The chain uses TRBV5-4 and TRBJ2-3, with TRBD2 matching 9 bases. V shed 3 bases, J shed 2 bases, and the junction held 7 bases outside the gene matches. This CDR3 contains 16 residues. Germline V gene sequence: CDR1 SGHNT, CDR2 YYREEE (reference sequence). Here the CDR3 reads CASSSPSGVLTDTQYF. The CDR3 nucleotides are TGTGCCAGCAGCTCCCCTAGCGGGGTCCTCACAGATACGCAGTATTTT.

The chain carries TRBV7-9 and TRBJ2-3, with D perhaps matching TRBD2 (5 bases). In germline, CDR1 is SEHNR, CDR2 FQNEAQ (reference sequence). The CDR3 length is 13 residues. The V end lost 1 base, the J end lost 4 bases, and 6 bases lay between the germline ends. The CDR3 region is CASSLGAADTQYF. The CDR3 DNA follows: TGTGCCAGCAGCTTAGGAGCGGCAGATACGCAGTATTTT.

The CDR3 coding sequence is TGTGCCAGCAGCTTAGCGGCTAGCGGGGGGGACCTAAAAAACATTCAGTACTTC. Translation gives CASSLAASGGDLKNIQYF. The chain uses TRBV7-2 and TRBJ2-4, with 12 bases identical to TRBD2. Losses at the gene ends were 0 bases for V and 4 bases for J; bases not matched to a gene: 7. Per germline, CDR1 SGHTA and CDR2 FQGNSA. This CDR3 is 18 amino acids long. The full variable domain, its missing parts supplied by reference TRBV7-2 and TRBJ2-4, is GAGVSQSPSNKVTEKGKDVELRCDPISGHTALYWYRQSLGQGLEFLIYFQGNSAPDKSGLPSDRFSAERTGGSVSTLTIQRTQQEDSAVYLCASSLAASGGDLKNIQYFGAGTRLSVL.

This clone was counted a few times. The gene calls are TRBV2 and TRBJ2-3, with 11 nucleotides matching TRBD2. Germline values: CDR1 SNHLY, CDR2 FYNNEI. The CDR3 length is 15 residues. The V gene end was trimmed by 5 bases and the J gene end by 4 bases; junction bases not matched to a gene: 5. This CDR3 reads CASSPQLAGADTQYF. DNA of the CDR3: TGTGCCAGCAGTCCTCAACTAGCGGGAGCAGATACGCAGTATTTT.

This clone has a handful of counts. This chain uses TRBV19 with TRBJ2-1; D perhaps matches TRBD1 (6 bases). CDR1 is LNHDA, CDR2 SQIVND, per germline (reference sequence). V lost 3 bases, J lost 7 bases, and 7 bases lay in between. There are 12 residues in the CDR3. The CDR3 loop is CASSMTGNEQFF. CDR3 DNA: TGTGCCAGTAGTATGACAGGTAATGAGCAGTTCTTC.